What follows is one T cell receptor (beta chain) and its context. The data stem from a study of sequential checkpoint blockade in melanoma. CDR1 is MNHEY and CDR2 is SVGAGI in the germline V gene. V was pared by 2 bases and J by 8 bases, with 13 bases between. The CDR3 runs 14 residues. Profiling relied on immunoSEQ multiplex PCR, and the TCRdb table lists in-frame clones only, not all of them. Of tens of thousands of clones listed, around nine tenths are singletons. Treatment here: randomized to nivolumab then ipilimumab (arm A) or the reverse (arm B). The TCR was taken from a human donor with melanoma. The input for sequencing was CD8+ T cells sorted from blood (inferred from file names), taken from a patient given nivolumab and ipilimumab in sequence. The gene calls are TRBV6-5 and TRBJ2-1; a weak D match, TRBD2 (5 bases). CDR3 in amino acids: CASSYELAPHEQFF. The CDR3 DNA reads as TGTGCCAGCAGTTACGAGCTAGCTCCCCATGAGCAGTTCTTC.